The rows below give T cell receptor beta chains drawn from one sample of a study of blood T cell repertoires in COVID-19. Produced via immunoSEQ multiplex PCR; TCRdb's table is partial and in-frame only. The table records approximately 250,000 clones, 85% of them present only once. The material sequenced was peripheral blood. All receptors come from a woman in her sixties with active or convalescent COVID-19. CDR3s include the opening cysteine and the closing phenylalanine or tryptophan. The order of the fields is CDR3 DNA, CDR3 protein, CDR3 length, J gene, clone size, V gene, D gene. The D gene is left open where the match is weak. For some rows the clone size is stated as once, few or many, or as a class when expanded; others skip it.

CDR3nt: TGTGCCGGGTCGTTAGCGGGGGGCCTCACAGATACGCAGTATTTT
CDR3aa: CAGSLAGGLTDTQYF
len: 15
j_gene: TRBJ2-3
abundance: .
v_gene: TRBV2
d_gene: TRBD2

CDR3nt: TGTGCCAGCAGTGAATGGAAAGGAGCGGATGAAGAAAAACTGTTTTTT
CDR3aa: CASSEWKGADEEKLFF
len: 16
j_gene: TRBJ1-4
abundance: .
v_gene: TRBV6-1
d_gene: .

CDR3nt: TGTGCCAGCAGTTCCCTAAGCGGGAGGTACCAAGAGACCCAGTACTTC
CDR3aa: CASSSLSGRYQETQYF
len: 16
j_gene: TRBJ2-5
abundance: .
v_gene: TRBV6-2/TRBV6-3
d_gene: TRBD2

CDR3nt: TGTGCCAGCAAATCACAGAATTCTGGGGCCAACGTCCTGACTTTC
CDR3aa: CASKSQNSGANVLTF
len: 15
j_gene: TRBJ2-6
abundance: .
v_gene: TRBV11-2
d_gene: .

CDR3nt: TGTGCCAGCAGCCTACCGACAGGGGGTGGCTATGGCTACACCTTC
CDR3aa: CASSLPTGGGYGYTF
len: 15
j_gene: TRBJ1-2
abundance: .
v_gene: TRBV4-2
d_gene: TRBD1

CDR3nt: TGCAGCGTCAGAGGGTTAGGGACAGGGAACACTGAAGCTTTCTTT
CDR3aa: CSVRGLGTGNTEAFF
len: 15
j_gene: TRBJ1-1
abundance: .
v_gene: TRBV29-1
d_gene: TRBD1

CDR3nt: TGTGCCAGCAGCCGGACAGGGGTAGGGTCACCCCTCCACTTT
CDR3aa: CASSRTGVGSPLHF
len: 14
j_gene: TRBJ1-6
abundance: .
v_gene: TRBV6-5
d_gene: TRBD1

CDR3nt: TGTGCCATCAGTGAGGAACAGGGGGCAGCTGGGGAGCTGTTTTTT
CDR3aa: CAISEEQGAAGELFF
len: 15
j_gene: TRBJ2-2
abundance: many
v_gene: TRBV10-3
d_gene: TRBD1

CDR3nt: TGTGCCAGCAGCTTAGGGACAAACACTGAAGCTTTCTTT
CDR3aa: CASSLGTNTEAFF
len: 13
j_gene: TRBJ1-1
abundance: .
v_gene: TRBV7-2
d_gene: .

CDR3nt: TGCGCCAGCAGCCCCGACGAAAACAGGAAAATAGAGCAGTTCTTC
CDR3aa: CASSPDENRKIEQFF
len: 15
j_gene: TRBJ2-1
abundance: .
v_gene: TRBV4-1
d_gene: .

CDR3nt: TGTGCCAGCAGCTTAGGTCAGGGAAATGAAAAACTGTTTTTT
CDR3aa: CASSLGQGNEKLFF
len: 14
j_gene: TRBJ1-4
abundance: .
v_gene: TRBV7-9
d_gene: .

CDR3nt: TGTGCCAGCCAACAAGGGGCTGGCCGTGGGCCCCAGCATTTT
CDR3aa: CASQQGAGRGPQHF
len: 14
j_gene: TRBJ1-5
abundance: .
v_gene: TRBV2
d_gene: .

CDR3nt: TGTGCCAGCAGCTTAAGGGTGATAGCGGGAGGGCAAACCGGGGAGCTGTTTTTT
CDR3aa: CASSLRVIAGGQTGELFF
len: 18
j_gene: TRBJ2-2
abundance: .
v_gene: TRBV7-2
d_gene: TRBD2

CDR3nt: TGTGCCAGCAGCTTAGGCAGGATATCCTACAATGAGCAGTTCTTC
CDR3aa: CASSLGRISYNEQFF
len: 15
j_gene: TRBJ2-1
abundance: .
v_gene: TRBV7-2
d_gene: .

CDR3nt: TGTGCCAGCAGTTTGGCGGCGGGATACAATGAGCAGTTCTTC
CDR3aa: CASSLAAGYNEQFF
len: 14
j_gene: TRBJ2-1
abundance: .
v_gene: TRBV27
d_gene: .

CDR3nt: TGTGCCAGCAGCTTACCCTCAGCCGGGACTAGCGGGGGGTACATATACAATGAGCAGTTCTTC
CDR3aa: CASSLPSAGTSGGYIYNEQFF
len: 21
j_gene: TRBJ2-1
abundance: .
v_gene: TRBV7-6
d_gene: TRBD2

CDR3nt: TGTGCCAGCAGCACAACCCAAGAGACCCAGTACTTC
CDR3aa: CASSTTQETQYF
len: 12
j_gene: TRBJ2-5
abundance: .
v_gene: TRBV6-6
d_gene: .

CDR3nt: TGTGCCAGCAGCCTCGGGGTGACGGCTCCAAAAGAGACCCAGTACTTC
CDR3aa: CASSLGVTAPKETQYF
len: 16
j_gene: TRBJ2-5
abundance: .
v_gene: TRBV11-3
d_gene: .

CDR3nt: TGCGCCAGCAGCTTGGCCAGACAGGGGGCTGGGGAGACCCAGTACTTC
CDR3aa: CASSLARQGAGETQYF
len: 16
j_gene: TRBJ2-5
abundance: .
v_gene: TRBV5-1
d_gene: TRBD1

CDR3nt: TGTGCCTCACAGGGGGGCACTGAAGCTTTCTTT
CDR3aa: CASQGGTEAFF
len: 11
j_gene: TRBJ1-1
abundance: .
v_gene: TRBV30
d_gene: TRBD1

CDR3nt: TGCGCCAGCAGCCAAGATCGTCTAGCGGGCCTCTACGAGCAGTACTTC
CDR3aa: CASSQDRLAGLYEQYF
len: 16
j_gene: TRBJ2-7
abundance: .
v_gene: TRBV4-1
d_gene: TRBD2

CDR3nt: TGTGCCAGCAGCTACAGGGTAACGAACACTGAAGCTTTCTTT
CDR3aa: CASSYRVTNTEAFF
len: 14
j_gene: TRBJ1-1
abundance: .
v_gene: TRBV7-3
d_gene: .

CDR3nt: TGTGCCAGCAGTATACTTAGGACAGGGTTTGGCACAGATACGCAGTATTTT
CDR3aa: CASSILRTGFGTDTQYF
len: 17
j_gene: TRBJ2-3
abundance: .
v_gene: TRBV27
d_gene: TRBD1

CDR3nt: TGTGCCAGCAGCCAAGCAAGCGCGACAGGGTGGGAGACCCAGTACTTC
CDR3aa: CASSQASATGWETQYF
len: 16
j_gene: TRBJ2-5
abundance: .
v_gene: TRBV14
d_gene: TRBD1

CDR3nt: TGTGCCAGCAGCAGAAGGACAGGGGCAGATACGCAGTATTTT
CDR3aa: CASSRRTGADTQYF
len: 14
j_gene: TRBJ2-3
abundance: .
v_gene: TRBV7-8
d_gene: TRBD1

CDR3nt: TGTGCCAGCAGAGATGGATACAGGGGATGGGCCACTGAAGCTTTCTTT
CDR3aa: CASRDGYRGWATEAFF
len: 16
j_gene: TRBJ1-1
abundance: .
v_gene: TRBV25-1
d_gene: TRBD1

CDR3nt: TGTGCCACCGGCGGGGGAGGGGTCGGGAATGAGCAGTTCTTC
CDR3aa: CATGGGGVGNEQFF
len: 14
j_gene: TRBJ2-1
abundance: once
v_gene: TRBV19
d_gene: TRBD2

CDR3nt: TGCGCCAGCAGCTCCTACGGGACATTGGCCCCCGGGGAGCTGTTTTTT
CDR3aa: CASSSYGTLAPGELFF
len: 16
j_gene: TRBJ2-2
abundance: once
v_gene: TRBV5-1
d_gene: .

CDR3nt: TGTGCCAGCAGCCCAATTACTAGCGGGGGGAGGGACATTCAGTACTTC
CDR3aa: CASSPITSGGRDIQYF
len: 16
j_gene: TRBJ2-4
abundance: .
v_gene: TRBV9
d_gene: TRBD2

CDR3nt: TGTGCCAGCAGCCAGAGGACAGGGACTTCACCCCTCCACTTT
CDR3aa: CASSQRTGTSPLHF
len: 14
j_gene: TRBJ1-6
abundance: .
v_gene: TRBV3-1/TRBV3-2
d_gene: TRBD1

CDR3nt: TGCGCCAGCAGTCAACAGGGTACTGGAAACACCATATATTTT
CDR3aa: CASSQQGTGNTIYF
len: 14
j_gene: TRBJ1-3
abundance: .
v_gene: TRBV10-2
d_gene: .

CDR3nt: TGTGCCAGCAGTTTAACGCCCGCGCCCTACAATGAGCAGTTCTTC
CDR3aa: CASSLTPAPYNEQFF
len: 15
j_gene: TRBJ2-1
abundance: .
v_gene: TRBV28
d_gene: .

CDR3nt: TGTGCCAGCAGCTTGGAACTAGCGGGGTACACCGGGGAGCTGTTTTTT
CDR3aa: CASSLELAGYTGELFF
len: 16
j_gene: TRBJ2-2
abundance: .
v_gene: TRBV5-4
d_gene: TRBD2

CDR3nt: TGTGCCATCAGTGGACAGAACACTGAAGCTTTCTTT
CDR3aa: CAISGQNTEAFF
len: 12
j_gene: TRBJ1-1
abundance: .
v_gene: TRBV10-3
d_gene: .

CDR3nt: TGTGCCAGTCAAACCGGGACACCAAGCACAGATACGCAGTATTTT
CDR3aa: CASQTGTPSTDTQYF
len: 15
j_gene: TRBJ2-3
abundance: .
v_gene: TRBV19
d_gene: .

CDR3nt: TGTGCCAGCAGTGAAAAACAGTCTATCTACAATGAGCAGTTCTTC
CDR3aa: CASSEKQSIYNEQFF
len: 15
j_gene: TRBJ2-1
abundance: few
v_gene: TRBV6-1
d_gene: .

CDR3nt: TGCGCCAGCAGTTCTAGCACAGATACGCAGTATTTT
CDR3aa: CASSSSTDTQYF
len: 12
j_gene: TRBJ2-3
abundance: .
v_gene: TRBV10-1
d_gene: .

CDR3nt: TGTGCCAGCAGTTTTGGGGCTGGTCAGCCCCAGCATTTT
CDR3aa: CASSFGAGQPQHF
len: 13
j_gene: TRBJ1-5
abundance: once
v_gene: TRBV28
d_gene: .

CDR3nt: TGTGCCAGCTCACCCCAGCGGCCAGCAGGGACAAGCTCCTACGAGCAGTACTTC
CDR3aa: CASSPQRPAGTSSYEQYF
len: 18
j_gene: TRBJ2-7
abundance: few
v_gene: TRBV18
d_gene: .

CDR3nt: TGTGCCAGCAGCTCGACAGGGCGGGGGGGCAGTGAGCAGTTCTTC
CDR3aa: CASSSTGRGGSEQFF
len: 15
j_gene: TRBJ2-1
abundance: .
v_gene: TRBV5-4
d_gene: TRBD2

CDR3nt: TGTGCCAGTAGTTTTGGCAGACAAGAGACCCAGTACTTC
CDR3aa: CASSFGRQETQYF
len: 13
j_gene: TRBJ2-5
abundance: .
v_gene: TRBV19
d_gene: .

CDR3nt: TGTGCCAGTAGTAGGACTCAAGAGACCCAGTACTTC
CDR3aa: CASSRTQETQYF
len: 12
j_gene: TRBJ2-5
abundance: .
v_gene: TRBV19
d_gene: .

CDR3nt: TGTGCCAGCAGCAGCGGGGGGGCCTACAATGAGCAGTTCTTC
CDR3aa: CASSSGGAYNEQFF
len: 14
j_gene: TRBJ2-1
abundance: .
v_gene: TRBV5-4
d_gene: TRBD2

CDR3nt: TGTGCCAGTAGTCCCAGGATTGCAACTAATGAAAAACTGTTTTTT
CDR3aa: CASSPRIATNEKLFF
len: 15
j_gene: TRBJ1-4
abundance: .
v_gene: TRBV19
d_gene: .